What follows are 17 T cell receptor beta chains derived from one specimen sequenced in a study of blood T cell repertoires in COVID-19. This table comes from immunoSEQ multiplex PCR, and its TCRdb copy is limited to in-frame clones, with some not included. The sample contains around 220,000 clones, 82% of which appear only once. Sequencing used peripheral blood. Receptors originate from a woman of 80 years or more with COVID-19, enrolled during active disease.

The V and J genes are TRBV5-1 and TRBJ1-1; TRBD1 matches 10 bases. The V and J ends lost 0 bases and 6 bases, in that order; junction bases with no gene match: 5. The CDR3 length is 15 residues. Germline V gene lookup returns CDR1 SGHRS and CDR2 YFSETQ. CDR3 DNA: TGCGCCAGCAGCTTGGTTGGGGACAGGGGCGCTGAAGCTTTCTTT. Translating it yields CASSLVGDRGAEAFF.

V and J are TRBV27 and TRBJ2-7; 8 bases fit TRBD1. The germline V gene encodes CDR1 MNHEY and CDR2 SMNVEV (reference sequence). V was pared by 6 bases and J by 2 bases, with 6 bases of the junction left unmatched. The CDR3 length is 14 residues. The CDR3 sequence: CASSLTGDPYEQYF. CDR3 nucleotide sequence: TGTGCCAGCAGCTTGACAGGGGACCCCTACGAGCAGTACTTC.

Comments on this clone: This same CDR3 is encoded by further DNA sequences in the sample. CDR3 sequence: CASSFLGTSGYEQYF. CDR3 sequence (DNA): TGTGCCAGCAGCTTCCTTGGGACTAGCGGCTACGAGCAGTACTTC. The V gene is TRBV7-2, the J gene TRBJ2-7, with 11 bases that match TRBD2. The trim removed 3 bases at V and 3 bases at J, leaving 4 bases unmatched. This CDR3 spans 15 amino acids. CDR1 and CDR2 (germline): SGHTA, FQGNSA. Variable domain in full (rest from reference TRBV7-2 and TRBJ2-7): GAGVSQSPSNKVTEKGKDVELRCDPISGHTALYWYRQSLGQGLEFLIYFQGNSAPDKSGLPSDRFSAERTGGSVSTLTIQRTQQEDSAVYLCASSFLGTSGYEQYFGPGTRLTVT.

The chain is built from TRBV2 and TRBJ1-1; 12 nucleotides align to TRBD1. Germline trimming cut 4 bases from V and 4 bases from J; bases unmatched to any gene: 4. The V gene's germline CDR1 is SNHLY and CDR2 FYNNEI. The CDR3 spans 15 residues. The CDR3 loop reads CASSAGTGGFTEAFF. In nucleotides, the CDR3 is TGTGCCAGCAGTGCCGGGACAGGGGGCTTCACTGAAGCTTTCTTT.

The CDR3 nucleotides read TGTGCCAGCAGCTTGGCATATAATTCACCCCTCCACTTT. It encodes CASSLAYNSPLHF. This chain joins TRBV11-2 and TRBJ1-6; no reliable D call. Germline V gives CDR1 SGHAT, CDR2 FQNNGV. The CDR3 length is 13 residues. Trimming left V 3 bases short and J 4 bases short, with 4 bases between. Drawing the rest from reference TRBV11-2 and TRBJ1-6, the complete variable domain is EAGVAQSPRYKIIEKRQSVAFWCNPISGHATLYWYQQILGQGPKLLIQFQNNGVVDDSQLPKDRFSAERLKGVDSTLKIQPAKLEDSAVYLCASSLAYNSPLHFGNGTRLTVT.

The gene calls are TRBV2 and TRBJ1-1; no clear D gene. The CDR3 length is 11 residues. Germline-derived CDR1 and CDR2 are SNHLY and FYNNEI. Trimming cost V 4 bases and J 11 bases, with 11 bases left between them. The DNA for the CDR3 is TGTGCCAGCAGTGTCAAGAGGGCGGCTTTCTTT. It is translated as CASSVKRAAFF.

The chain employs TRBV19 and TRBJ1-1, with 7 bases fitting TRBD1. Germline V gives CDR1 LNHDA, CDR2 SQIVND (reference sequence). The CDR3 consists of 16 residues. The V and J ends lost 2 bases and 0 bases, in that order; junction bases with no gene match: 6. The CDR3 here is CASSIQGGLLNTEAFF. In nucleotides, the CDR3 is TGTGCCAGTAGTATACAGGGGGGACTGTTGAACACTGAAGCTTTCTTT. The whole variable domain, filled in from reference TRBV19 and TRBJ1-1, reads DGGITQSPKYLFRKEGQNVTLSCEQNLNHDAMYWYRQDPGQGLRLIYYSQIVNDFQKGDIAEGYSVSREKKESFPLTVTSAQKNPTAFYLCASSIQGGLLNTEAFFGQGTRLTVV.

The chain recombines TRBV18 with TRBJ1-4; 8 bases are shared with TRBD1. CDR3 length: 15 amino acids. CDR1 is KGHSH and CDR2 is LQKENI in the germline V gene. Unmatched junction bases numbered 4, after V lost 0 bases and J lost 7 bases. The CDR3 sequence: CASSPPEQGGEKLFF. The CDR3 DNA is TGTGCCAGCTCACCACCGGAACAGGGGGGTGAAAAACTGTTTTTT.

The rearrangement links TRBV12-3 or TRBV12-4 to TRBJ1-6; tentative D call: TRBD1 (5 bases). Trimming stripped 4 bases from V and 11 bases from J, with 9 bases between. This CDR3 has 12 residues. The DNA for the CDR3 is TGTGCCAGCAGTTCTAGGGGTCCACCCCTCCACTTT. As protein: CASSSRGPPLHF.

V is TRBV6-6 and J is TRBJ2-5; 7 bases match TRBD1. The CDR3 is made up of 14 amino acids. With 2 bases clipped from V and 5 bases from J, the junction kept 5 bases outside the gene matches. The germline gives CDR1 MNHNY, CDR2 SVGAGI (reference sequence). The CDR3 DNA reads as TGTGCCAGCAGTTACCAGACAGGGATGGAGACCCAGTACTTC. Translating gives CASSYQTGMETQYF.

CDR3 DNA sequence: TGTGCCAGCAGCCTCCGGACAGGAGGTAACTATGGCTACACCTTC. This sequence encodes CASSLRTGGNYGYTF. The chain uses TRBV3-1 (or the pseudogene TRBV3-2) and TRBJ1-2; TRBD1 aligns across 7 bases. The CDR3 loop spans 15 amino acids. Germline CDR1 and CDR2: LGHDT and YNNKEL (reference sequence). After removal of 4 bases from V and 1 base from J, the junction contained 6 bases not matched to a gene.

J is TRBJ2-2 and V is TRBV5-1; tentative D call: TRBD1 (6 bases). The CDR3 totals 13 residues. Germline V lookup: CDR1 SGHRS, CDR2 YFSETQ. Trimming removed 5 bases at V and 5 bases at J, with 10 bases between. The CDR3 DNA reads as TGCGCCAGCAGAACTACAGGGACCGGGGAGCTGTTTTTT. As protein: CASRTTGTGELFF.

The CDR3 nucleotides read TGTGCCAGTTCCCGGGGGACCCTGGACACTGAAGCTTTCTTT. Its protein is CASSRGTLDTEAFF. The genes are TRBV19 and TRBJ1-1; tentatively, D is TRBD1 (5 bases). CDR1 is LNHDA, CDR2 SQIVND, per germline (reference sequence). Trimming removed 8 bases from V and 3 bases from J, with 16 bases in between. This CDR3 contains 14 residues.

The CDR3 sequence is CASSWDRGNTIYF. As DNA, the CDR3 is TGTGCCAGCAGTTGGGACAGAGGAAACACCATATATTTT. V is TRBV6-5 and J is TRBJ1-3, with TRBD1 identical over 7 bases. Germline CDR1 and CDR2: MNHEY and SVGAGI. CDR3 size: 13 residues. With V trimmed by 4 bases and J by 4 bases, 1 base remained unmatched.

The rearrangement links TRBV7-2 to TRBJ2-2; D is unclear. Germline V gene sequence: CDR1 SGHTA, CDR2 FQGNSA. Trimming pared 11 bases from V and 3 bases from J, leaving 16 bases between. This CDR3 spans 14 amino acids. The CDR3: CACVRIADTGELFF. The CDR3 DNA reads TGTGCCTGCGTCAGAATTGCGGACACCGGGGAGCTGTTTTTT.

The rearrangement links TRBV7-2 to TRBJ1-2; D gene uncertain. Trimming pared 1 base from V and 4 bases from J, leaving 10 bases between. Per the germline V gene, CDR1 is SGHTA and CDR2 is FQGNSA. The CDR3 extends over 14 amino acids. This CDR3 reads CASSLDPGVYGYTF. The CDR3 DNA follows: TGTGCCAGCAGCTTAGACCCGGGAGTCTATGGCTACACCTTC.

J is TRBJ1-5 and V is TRBV4-1; 9 bases line up with TRBD1. The V gene's germline CDR1 is MGHRA and CDR2 YSYEKL. J was trimmed by 6 bases and V by 0 bases; bases with no gene match: 3. The CDR3 consists of 15 residues. In nucleotides, the CDR3 is TGCGCCAGCAGCCAAGAAACAGGGGGCAGTCAGCCCCAGCATTTT. This sequence encodes CASSQETGGSQPQHF.